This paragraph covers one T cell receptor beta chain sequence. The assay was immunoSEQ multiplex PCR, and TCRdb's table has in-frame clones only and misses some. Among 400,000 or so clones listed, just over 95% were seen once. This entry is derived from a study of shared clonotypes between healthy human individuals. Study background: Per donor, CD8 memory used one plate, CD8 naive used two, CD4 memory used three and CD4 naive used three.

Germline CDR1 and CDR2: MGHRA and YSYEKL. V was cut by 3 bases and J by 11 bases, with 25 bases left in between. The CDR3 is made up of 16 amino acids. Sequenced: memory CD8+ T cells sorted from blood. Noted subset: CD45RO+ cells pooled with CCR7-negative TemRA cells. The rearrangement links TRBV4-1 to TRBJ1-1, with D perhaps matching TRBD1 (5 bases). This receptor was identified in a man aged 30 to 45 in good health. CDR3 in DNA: TGCGCCAGCAGCCAGACCCGAGCCGGGGCTGATTTTGGGGCTTTCTTT. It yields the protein CASSQTRAGADFGAFF.